The text below deals with one TCR beta chain. The data originate from a study of lymphopenia after photon versus proton radiotherapy. TCRdb keeps only in-frame clones here, not all; method: immunoSEQ multiplex PCR. The sample shows around 70,000 clones, roughly 90% of them seen only once. The source is a woman aged 70-85 years with pancreatic cancer. Sequencing used peripheral blood, obtained from a patient treated with photon-based radiotherapy.

The CDR3 region is CASSLRTENTEAFF. The CDR3 DNA is TGTGCCAGCAGTTTAAGGACAGAGAACACTGAAGCTTTCTTT. The chain recombines TRBV6-1 with TRBJ1-1; TRBD1 is a possible D gene (6 bases). Germline V gives CDR1 MNHNS, CDR2 SASEGT. V was clipped by 5 bases and J by 1 base, with 11 bases between them. CDR3 length: 14 residues.